This T cell receptor (beta chain) was captured in a study of OX40 agonist ivuxolimab in advanced cancers. This table comes from immunoSEQ multiplex PCR, and its TCRdb copy is limited to in-frame clones, with some not included. The sample records fewer than 100,000 clones, around 83% being singletons. CDR1 MNHNS and CDR2 SASEGT come from the germline V gene. V was shortened by 7 bases and J by 4 bases, with 19 bases between the two germline ends. The CDR3 totals 15 residues. The clonotype originates from an adult with an advanced solid tumor such as melanoma, head and neck, liver or kidney cancer. V is TRBV6-1 and J is TRBJ2-5; the D gene could be TRBD1 or TRBD2 (7 bases each). The source material was CD4+ or CD8+ T cells sorted from blood, sampled in a trial of the OX40 agonist ivuxolimab. In nucleotides, the CDR3 is TGTGCCAGCACCGGCCAGGGGGGGTCCGCAGAGACCCAGTACTTC. This encodes CASTGQGGSAETQYF.